This TCR beta chain appears in the sequencing data of a study of shared clonotypes between healthy human individuals. Study-wide findings and caveats: Sampling included only blood; tissue repertoires likely differ. Only a few donors were included, so the genetic and exposure-history diversity represented was limited.

Comments on this clone: Its target is unknown.

Healthy HIV-negative adults without recent acute infections or vaccinations served as donors. There were only Caucasian adults among the donors, and all lived in Nashville, Tennessee. TCRdb keeps only in-frame clones here, not all; method: immunoSEQ multiplex PCR. The data show 400,000 to 600,000 clones, 75% to 80% seen once. The CDR3 consists of 19 residues. The germline gives CDR1 SGHVS, CDR2 FQNEAQ. Trimming pared 3 bases from V and 7 bases from J, leaving 30 bases between. The rearrangement joins TRBV7-8 to TRBJ1-1; possibly TRBD1 for D (6 bases). Specimen: PBMCs. This TCR was recovered from a woman in her thirties or forties in good health. Some clones in this sample may be carry-over from other donors' samples. The DNA for the CDR3 is TGTGCCAGCAGCTTTGGGGGATTACGGGGGGGCCCCGCCGGCGGTGAAGCTTTCTTT. This sequence encodes CASSFGGLRGGPAGGEAFF.